The 14 T cell receptor beta chains below come from one sample, sequenced in a study of CD8 T cells in ankylosing spondylitis. MiXCR, run by TCRdb on the 5' RACE reads, gives a single entry per CDR3 protein. The data contain about 800,000 distinct CDR3 sequences, around 11% of them seen just once; the ten biggest clones take up more than 0.5%. Their antigens remain unidentified. Findings and limits, study-wide: Among TCR beta sequences, a motif of about 8 highly homologous variants appeared characteristic of ankylosing spondylitis blood.

Sequencing used blood, either unsorted or a sorted T cell fraction (not recorded which). The receptors originated from a male donor with ankylosing spondylitis.

This clonotype came up many times. The chain combines TRBV6-5 with TRBJ1-1; perhaps TRBD1 as D (5 bases). Trimming stripped 6 bases from V and 5 bases from J, with 13 bases between. The CDR3 has 13 amino acids. Per the germline V gene, CDR1 is MNHEY and CDR2 is SVGAGI. The CDR3 nucleotides are TGTGCCAGCAGCTACCTAGGGGTTACTGAAGCTTTCTTT. It specifies CASSYLGVTEAFF.

This clonotype was observed a few times. The J gene is TRBJ1-1, the V gene TRBV12-3 or TRBV12-4; D is unresolved. This CDR3 is 16 amino acids long. V lost 4 bases to trimming and J lost 1 base, with 16 bases between them. Here the CDR3 DNA reads TGTGCCAGCAGTTCCCGGCAACCGAAGGGGAACACTGAAGCTTTCTTT. It encodes CASSSRQPKGNTEAFF.

This clonotype has a count of ten or more. The chain uses TRBV6-1 and TRBJ2-3; 8 bases agree with TRBD1. J gave up 6 bases and V 6 bases, and 11 bases lay outside the gene matches. The CDR3 covers 15 residues. From germline, CDR1 is MNHNS and CDR2 SASEGT. CDR3 coding DNA: TGTGCCAGCAGCCTTCAGGGGGCCCACATGGATACGCAGTATTTT. Protein sequence: CASSLQGAHMDTQYF.

There are a few counts of this clonotype. V usage is TRBV5-1 and J usage is TRBJ1-5; 8 bases fit TRBD1. CDR3 length equals 15 residues. Germline loops: CDR1 SGHRS, CDR2 YFSETQ. V shed 0 bases, J shed 4 bases, and the junction held 3 bases outside the gene matches. The CDR3: CASSLARQGNQPQHF. DNA of the CDR3: TGCGCCAGCAGCTTGGCCCGACAGGGGAATCAGCCCCAGCATTTT.

J is TRBJ1-3 and V is TRBV4-3; 7 positions match TRBD1. The ends lost 3 bases at V and 0 bases at J; junction bases unmatched: 5. Germline loops: CDR1 LGHNA, CDR2 YSLEER. This CDR3 region has 16 residues. The CDR3 here is CASSQGQQISGNTIYF. CDR3 nucleotides: TGCGCCAGCAGCCAGGGACAGCAAATCTCTGGAAACACCATATATTTT.

This clonotype turned up a few times. V usage is TRBV5-4 and J usage is TRBJ2-1, with 13 bases matching TRBD2. Trimming cost V 5 bases and J 8 bases; bases outside gene matches: 13. This CDR3 has 17 residues. The V gene's germline CDR1 is SGHNT and CDR2 YYREEE (reference sequence). Here the CDR3 reads CASSTSGRALGYDEQFF. CDR3 nucleotides: TGTGCCAGCAGTACTAGCGGGAGGGCCCTCGGGTACGATGAGCAGTTCTTC.

This clonotype came up a few times. J is TRBJ2-4 and V is TRBV10-3; 9 bases fit TRBD1. Germline V lookup: CDR1 ENHRY, CDR2 SYGVKD. This CDR3 contains 18 residues. The trim removed 6 bases at V and 0 bases at J, leaving 12 bases unmatched. In DNA, the CDR3 is TGTGCCATCAGCCGACGGACAGGGGTTACGTTAGCCAAAAACATTCAGTACTTC. Amino acids: CAISRRTGVTLAKNIQYF.

The rearrangement uses TRBV5-5 and TRBJ1-2; a weak D match, TRBD1 (6 bases). Germline CDR1 and CDR2: SGHKS and YYEKEE (reference sequence). V was pared by 4 bases and J by 3 bases, with 13 bases between. This CDR3 is 14 amino acids long. CDR3 sequence (DNA): TGTGCCAGCAGCCCCGGACAGCTTTACTATGGCTACACCTTC. This codes for CASSPGQLYYGYTF.

This chain connects TRBV5-1 to TRBJ2-1; TRBD2 might be the D (6 bases). From germline, CDR1 is SGHRS and CDR2 YFSETQ. CDR3 length: 14 amino acids. V was trimmed by 3 bases and J by 5 bases, leaving 12 bases between them. The chain's CDR3 is CASSSSTGDNEQFF. The CDR3 DNA follows: TGCGCCAGCAGCTCGTCCACGGGGGACAATGAGCAGTTCTTC.

The rearrangement joins TRBV9 to TRBJ2-3; perhaps D is TRBD1 or TRBD2 (7 bases each). V was shortened by 2 bases and J by 5 bases, with 15 bases between the two germline ends. The CDR3 is 15 residues long. Per germline, CDR1 SGDLS and CDR2 YYNGEE. In DNA form, the CDR3 reads TGTGCCAGCAGCGTCGGCAGGGGGGGTGGAGATACGCAGTATTTT. Its protein is CASSVGRGGGDTQYF.

This clonotype was seen a handful of times. The V call is TRBV10-3, the J call TRBJ2-1; 11 bases line up with TRBD2. The V gene's germline CDR1 is ENHRY and CDR2 SYGVKD. V was pared by 2 bases and J by 10 bases, with 4 bases of the junction left unmatched. CDR3 length equals 14 residues. The CDR3 DNA is TGTGCCATCAGTGAGCTTCTAGCGGGAGGCGAGCAGTTCTTC. Amino acid sequence: CAISELLAGGEQFF.

This clonotype appeared a few times. CDR3 protein: CSARQRELYNEQFF. The CDR3 region has the DNA TGCAGTGCTAGACAGCGGGAGCTTTACAATGAGCAGTTCTTC. The chain is built from TRBV20-1 and TRBJ2-1, with 8 positions matching TRBD2. Germline assignment: CDR1 DFQATT and CDR2 SNEGSKA (reference sequence). CDR3 length: 14 residues. V was pared by 2 bases and J by 4 bases, with 4 bases of the junction left unmatched.

The chain links TRBV20-1 to TRBJ2-1; 9 bases match TRBD2. CDR3 length equals 16 residues. The germline gives CDR1 DFQATT, CDR2 SNEGSKA (reference sequence). Trimming cost V 7 bases and J 0 bases; bases outside gene matches: 10. The CDR3 DNA sequence: TGCAGTGGCTGGTCGGCGGGAGGGAGCTCCTACAATGAGCAGTTCTTC. As protein: CSGWSAGGSSYNEQFF.

The chain links TRBV18 to TRBJ2-7, with 8 bases fitting TRBD2. The junction had 12 bases not matched to a gene; V was cut back by 3 bases and J by 2 bases. CDR1 KGHSH and CDR2 LQKENI come from the germline V gene. This CDR3 has 17 amino acids. The CDR3 is CASSPPGGLIIPYEQYF. The CDR3 DNA reads as TGTGCCAGCTCACCTCCGGGAGGGCTCATTATCCCCTACGAGCAGTACTTC.